This TCR beta chain was identified during a study of CD8 T cells in ankylosing spondylitis. Points from the study as a whole: Disease-linked clones were found to be CD8+ and relatively rare in peripheral blood. Significant enrichment of disease-linked clones was reportedly seen in matched ankylosing spondylitis synovial fluid. About 8 highly homologous variants made up a TCR beta motif, and this motif appeared characteristic of ankylosing spondylitis blood.

In TCRdb, the 5' RACE reads were re-called with MiXCR into one record per CDR3 protein. The sample lists 450,000 to 550,000 distinct CDR3 sequences; about 5.7% were seen once. The CDR3 sequence is 16 residues long. From germline, CDR1 is MNHEY and CDR2 SVGEGT. Trimming cost V 8 bases and J 5 bases, with 24 bases left between them. There are many counts of this clonotype. As yet, its antigen is unknown. This chain links TRBV6-2 or TRBV6-3 with TRBJ1-1; D possibly corresponds to TRBD1 (6 bases). This receptor was obtained from a male donor with ankylosing spondylitis. Source material: blood, either unsorted or a sorted T cell fraction (not recorded which). The CDR3 sequence: CASSWDKNRAGTEAFF. The CDR3 nucleotides read TGTGCCAGCTCCTGGGATAAAAACAGGGCAGGGACTGAAGCTTTCTTT.